The sequence of this TCR beta chain was determined in a study of T cells in Graves' hyperthyroidism and ophthalmopathy. Using RNA transcripts as the source, TCR beta CDR3 regions were amplified. RT-PCR in the first round (using the HTBI primer set) targeted the TCR CDR3. MiXCR was run by TCRdb on the multiplex PCR reads, yielding one entry per CDR3 protein. This sample has 550,000 to 800,000 distinct CDR3 sequences, with around 17% found just once. This clonotype has a count of ten or more. Germline V gene data show CDR1 as SGHRS and CDR2 as YFSETQ. The CDR3 is 13 residues long. The V and J ends lost 5 bases and 3 bases respectively, with 11 bases between them.

The V call is TRBV5-1, the J call TRBJ1-2; D is ambiguous. Sequencing input: blood. This clonotype was sampled from a man in his late teens or twenties with Graves' hyperthyroidism. In nucleotides, the CDR3 is TGCGCCAGCAGTATGGACGTTTACTATGGCTACACCTTC. It codes for CASSMDVYYGYTF.